This is a list of T cell receptor beta chains from one sample in a study of Tregs in tolerant kidney transplant recipients. Clones were sequenced by immunoSEQ multiplex PCR, and TCRdb holds only the in-frame ones, with some missing. The data show 20,000 to 25,000 clones, about 85% seen once. The sequenced sample was CD8+ T cells from blood (PBMCs), obtained 6 months after the transplant. Receptors originate from a human patient who received a combined kidney and bone marrow transplant. Some T cells may arise from the graft donor. CDR3s include the opening cysteine and the closing phenylalanine or tryptophan. D genes are given only for firm matches. Not every row has a clone size; where given, it reads once, few, many or a size class.

>12|.|.|TRBV7-3|TRBJ2-3
TGTGCCAGCAGCTTCGGAGCAGATACGCAGTATTTT
CASSFGADTQYF
>14|TRBD1|.|TRBV27|TRBJ1-1
TGTGCCAGCAAAGTTCTTCAGGGGGACACTGAAGCTTTCTTT
CASKVLQGDTEAFF
>19|.|.|TRBV21-1|TRBJ1-5
TGTGCCAGCAGCAACCGATTAGGACACAGGGGCGTAAGCAATCAGCCCCAGCATTTT
CASSNRLGHRGVSNQPQHF
>16|TRBD1|few|TRBV11-3|TRBJ2-3
TGTGCCAGCAGCTTAGGGCAGGGGGCTTACACAGATACGCAGTATTTT
CASSLGQGAYTDTQYF
>15|.|.|TRBV13|TRBJ2-6
TGTGCCAGCAGCTTAGGGGGAGCTGGGGCCAACGTCCTGACTTTC
CASSLGGAGANVLTF
>15|.|.|TRBV15|TRBJ1-1
TGTGCCACCAGCAGAGTAACAGGAACCCACACTGAAGCTTTCTTT
CATSRVTGTHTEAFF
>14|.|.|TRBV30|TRBJ1-2
TGTGCCTGGAGTGTATTTGCTGAGGAGGGGGGCTACACCTTC
CAWSVFAEEGGYTF
>12|.|.|TRBV7-9|TRBJ2-5
TGTGCCAGCAGCTCAACCGGGACTCCCCAGTACTTC
CASSSTGTPQYF
>16|TRBD2|.|TRBV4-2|TRBJ2-7
TGTGCCAGCAGCCCAGTTGGCGGGGGGCGTTCCTGGGAGCAGTACTTC
CASSPVGGGRSWEQYF
>17|TRBD1|few|TRBV7-9|TRBJ2-7
TGTGCCAGCAGCCTCAGGACAGGGCTAGATAGGGTCTACGAGCAGTACTTC
CASSLRTGLDRVYEQYF
>15|TRBD1|few|TRBV27|TRBJ1-2
TGTGCCAGCAGTTGCCCGACAGGGGAATACTATGGCTACACCTTC
CASSCPTGEYYGYTF
>13|.|.|TRBV9|TRBJ1-1
TGTGCCAGCAGCGCGTACGGGGATGTAGAAGCTTTCTTT
CASSAYGDVEAFF
>15|.|few|TRBV5-4|TRBJ1-2
TGTGCCAGCAGCTTAGATCAGGGAATAGCAAGGGGCTACACCTTC
CASSLDQGIARGYTF
>17|TRBD2|few|TRBV2|TRBJ2-6
TGTGCCAGCAGTGAACTAGCGGGAGGGCCTGGGGCCAACGTCCTGACTTTC
CASSELAGGPGANVLTF
>16|TRBD1|.|TRBV12-5|TRBJ1-5
TGTGCTAGTGGTTTGAACCCACAGGGGTACAATCAGCCCCAGCATTTT
CASGLNPQGYNQPQHF
>14|TRBD2|.|TRBV13|TRBJ2-7
TGTGCCAGCAGCCTCAGCGGGAAGTCCTGGGAGCAGTACTTC
CASSLSGKSWEQYF
>15|.|.|TRBV7-9|TRBJ1-4
TGTGCCAGCAGCCCCCCTGGGAGAACTGATGAAAAACTGTTTTTT
CASSPPGRTDEKLFF
>19|.|.|TRBV21-1|TRBJ2-1
TGTGCCAGCAGCCCCCGGAGGGGGCTCGGGCCCTTGGGTTACAATGAGCAGTTCTTC
CASSPRRGLGPLGYNEQFF
>17|TRBD1|.|TRBV27|TRBJ2-1
TGTGCCAGCAGTTTATTCCCGGGACAGTCAACTTACAATGAGCAGTTCTTC
CASSLFPGQSTYNEQFF
>16|TRBD2|once|TRBV18|TRBJ2-1
TGTGCCAGCTCACTGACTAGCGGGTACTCCTACAATGAGCAGTTCTTC
CASSLTSGYSYNEQFF
>15|.|few|TRBV5-6|TRBJ1-5
TGTGCCAGCAGCTTGCAGGGGTTTAGCAATCAGCCCCAGCATTTT
CASSLQGFSNQPQHF
>15|TRBD2|.|TRBV15|TRBJ2-1
TGTGCCACCAGCAGAGGGGGGGGCTCCTACAATGAGCAGTTCTTC
CATSRGGGSYNEQFF
>12|.|.|TRBV27|TRBJ2-7
TGTGCCAGCAGTTCCGGGACATTCGAGCAGTACTTC
CASSSGTFEQYF
>18|TRBD2|once|TRBV27|TRBJ2-2
TGTGCCAGCAGTCTTTCCCCCGGGACTAGCGGTACCACCGGGGAGCTGTTTTTT
CASSLSPGTSGTTGELFF
>13|.|few|TRBV2|TRBJ1-1
TGTGCCAGCAGTGTGGGGGGGCACACTGAAGCTTTCTTT
CASSVGGHTEAFF
>17|.|.|TRBV7-9|TRBJ2-3
TGTGCCAGCAGCTTGCGATTAGGAGGTGTCGTGGGGAATACGCAGTATTTT
CASSLRLGGVVGNTQYF
>15|.|.|TRBV4-1|TRBJ1-1
TGCGCCAGCAGCCAAGATAGACTCATGAACACTGAAGCTTTCTTT
CASSQDRLMNTEAFF
>14|.|once|TRBV4-3|TRBJ1-1
TGCGCCAGCAGCCCAGGACAGATGAACACTGAAGCTTTCTTT
CASSPGQMNTEAFF
>14|TRBD1|.|TRBV15|TRBJ2-3
TGTGCCACCACCGGGGACAGTTCGGCAGATACGCAGTATTTT
CATTGDSSADTQYF
>14|.|.|TRBV14|TRBJ2-5
TGTGCCAGCAGCCCCTGGTTCGGGGGAGCGGCCCAGTACTTC
CASSPWFGGAAQYF
>14|.|.|TRBV2|TRBJ1-5
TGTGCCAGCAGTGAAGGGGAGCGTGGGCAGCCCCAGCATTTT
CASSEGERGQPQHF
>16|.|.|TRBV19|TRBJ2-2
TGTGCCAGTAGTATGGACGATGGGGCGCGAACCGGGGAGCTGTTTTTT
CASSMDDGARTGELFF
>12|.|.|TRBV11-3|TRBJ2-1
TGTGCCAGCAGCTTAGGCGTCAATGAGCAGTTCTTC
CASSLGVNEQFF
>14|.|.|TRBV13|TRBJ2-7
TGTGCCAGCAGCTTAGCGGGAGCCTCCTACGAGCAGTACTTC
CASSLAGASYEQYF
>14|.|.|TRBV7-3|TRBJ1-6
TGTGCCAGCAGCCACAGGGACGATAATTCCCCCCTCCACTTT
CASSHRDDNSPLHF
>17|TRBD2|.|TRBV11-2|TRBJ2-7
TGTGCCAGCAGCCAAGGGGCCCTATACGGGAGGACCTACGAGCAGTACTTC
CASSQGALYGRTYEQYF
>14|TRBD1|few|TRBV25-1|TRBJ2-2
TGTGCCAGCTCCGGACAGGGTGAAACCGGGGAGCTGTTTTTT
CASSGQGETGELFF
>12|.|.|TRBV9|TRBJ2-5
TGTGCCAGCAGCGACAACCAAGAGACCCAGTACTTC
CASSDNQETQYF
>14|TRBD2|.|TRBV11-3|TRBJ2-7
TGTGCCAGCAGCTTTAGCGGGACCTCCTACGAGCAGTACTTC
CASSFSGTSYEQYF
>14|.|.|TRBV4-1|TRBJ2-4
TGCGCCAGCAGCCTCTGGACAGGAGGGAACATTCAGTACTTC
CASSLWTGGNIQYF
>16|TRBD1|.|TRBV7-6|TRBJ2-7
TGTGCCAGCAGTTTTTCTCCAGACAGGGGGCTTTACGAGCAGTACTTC
CASSFSPDRGLYEQYF
>16|TRBD1|.|TRBV10-1|TRBJ1-4
TGCGCCAGCAGTGAGCCCCGACAGGGACGAAATGAAAAACTGTTTTTT
CASSEPRQGRNEKLFF